The 18 T cell receptor beta chains presented below share a single source sample, sequenced in a study of blood T cell repertoires in COVID-19. The assay was immunoSEQ multiplex PCR, and TCRdb's table has in-frame clones only and misses some. The sample yields about 95,000 clones, approximately 91% seen once. The sequenced sample consisted of peripheral blood. The receptors shown here come from a woman in her 70s with acute or convalescent COVID-19.

V and J are TRBV19 and TRBJ1-5; 11 bases line up with TRBD1. The V and J ends lost 1 base and 6 bases, in that order; junction bases with no gene match: 2. The V gene's germline CDR1 is LNHDA and CDR2 SQIVND (reference sequence). The CDR3 has 15 residues. The DNA of the CDR3 is TGTGCCAGTAGTATAGGGACAGGGGGCGGTCAGCCCCAGCATTTT. It yields the protein CASSIGTGGGQPQHF. The full variable domain, in which reference TRBV19 and TRBJ1-5 provide the parts outside the CDR3, is DGGITQSPKYLFRKEGQNVTLSCEQNLNHDAMYWYRQDPGQGLRLIYYSQIVNDFQKGDIAEGYSVSREKKESFPLTVTSAQKNPTAFYLCASSIGTGGGQPQHFGDGTRLSIL.

V usage is TRBV5-1 and J usage is TRBJ2-1, with unresolved D. CDR1 SGHRS and CDR2 YFSETQ come from the germline V gene. This CDR3 spans 15 amino acids. V was clipped by 0 bases and J by 3 bases, with 10 bases between them. The chain's CDR3 is CASSLEAGDYNEQFF. DNA of the CDR3: TGCGCCAGCAGCTTGGAAGCTGGAGACTACAATGAGCAGTTCTTC.

The chain joins TRBV4-2 to TRBJ2-7, with TRBD2 matching 11 bases. V trimming: 1 base; J trimming: 0 bases; junction bases outside the gene matches: 2. This CDR3 is built from 16 residues. Germline V gene sequence: CDR1 LGHNA, CDR2 YNFKEQ. CDR3 sequence (DNA): TGTGCCAGCAGCCAAGGAGGGACTAGCGGCTCCTACGAGCAGTACTTC. Protein product: CASSQGGTSGSYEQYF.

The rearrangement uses TRBV20-1 and TRBJ2-1, with a weak D call TRBD2 (6 bases). Germline assignment: CDR1 DFQATT and CDR2 SNEGSKA (reference sequence). This CDR3 is 11 amino acids long. Deletions cut 7 bases from V and 6 bases from J, with 10 bases between. The CDR3, as DNA: TGCAGTGTTGGCGGGGTCAATGAGCAGTTCTTC. Residues: CSVGGVNEQFF.

The chain links TRBV19 to TRBJ2-1, with 7 bases matching TRBD1. The CDR3 is made up of 14 amino acids. The V segment lost 9 bases and the J segment 0 bases; nucleotides outside the gene matches: 5. Per germline, CDR1 LNHDA and CDR2 SQIVND (reference sequence). The CDR3 DNA reads as TGTGCCAGCAGATACAGGGGCTCCTACAATGAGCAGTTCTTC. This sequence encodes CASRYRGSYNEQFF. Full variable domain (missing parts from reference TRBV19 and TRBJ2-1): DGGITQSPKYLFRKEGQNVTLSCEQNLNHDAMYWYRQDPGQGLRLIYYSQIVNDFQKGDIAEGYSVSREKKESFPLTVTSAQKNPTAFYLCASRYRGSYNEQFFGPGTRLTVL.

The V call is TRBV4-1, the J call TRBJ2-1; 7 bases agree with TRBD2. V was pared by 4 bases and J by 5 bases, with 5 bases of the junction left unmatched. The CDR3 is 14 amino acids. Germline values: CDR1 MGHRA, CDR2 YSYEKL. The CDR3 nucleotides read TGCGCCAGCAGCCCGTTGACTAGCAACAATGAGCAGTTCTTC. Its translation is CASSPLTSNNEQFF.

J is TRBJ1-2 and V is TRBV5-1; 8 positions agree with TRBD1. CDR3 length: 16 amino acids. V shed 3 bases and J 7 bases; nucleotides not matched to a gene: 14. Looked up from germline, CDR1 is SGHRS and CDR2 is YFSETQ. This CDR3 reads CASSSGTGSNLSGYTF. The CDR3 nucleotides read TGCGCCAGCAGCTCCGGGACAGGTTCTAATTTATCTGGCTACACCTTC.

The chain couples TRBV27 to TRBJ2-3; 9 nucleotides agree with TRBD1. CDR1 and CDR2 (germline): MNHEY, SMNVEV (reference sequence). This CDR3 contains 14 residues. J lost 1 base, V lost 7 bases, and 3 bases had no gene match. The CDR3 bases are TGTGCCAGCACCGGGGACAGGGGCACAGATACGCAGTATTTT. Translated, it gives CASTGDRGTDTQYF.

This chain links TRBV5-5 with TRBJ1-3; a possible D gene is TRBD1 (5 bases). Germline V CDR1 and CDR2: SGHKS, YYEKEE (reference sequence). V was cut by 4 bases and J by 0 bases, with 11 bases left in between. The CDR3 extends over 15 amino acids. CDR3 bases: TGTGCCAGCAGCGCAGACAGACTCTCTGGAAACACCATATATTTT. Encoded protein: CASSADRLSGNTIYF.

The genes are TRBV28 and TRBJ2-7; 7 bases align to TRBD2. The CDR3 is 11 residues long. V lost 8 bases and J lost 6; bases outside the gene matches: 4. From germline, CDR1 is MDHEN and CDR2 SYDVKM. Here the CDR3 DNA reads TGTGCCAGCGGGAGGGGTGCCGAGCAGTACGTC. Encoded protein: CASGRGAEQYV.

The rearrangement uses TRBV27 and TRBJ1-1; 7 bases line up with TRBD1. The germline V gene has CDR1 MNHEY and CDR2 SMNVEV (reference sequence). Unmatched junction bases numbered 4, after V lost 4 bases and J lost 2 bases. CDR3 length: 14 residues. The CDR3 region is CASSSGTVNTEAFF. The CDR3 DNA is TGTGCCAGCAGTTCGGGGACAGTTAACACTGAAGCTTTCTTT.

The chain is built from TRBV4-2 and TRBJ2-2; TRBD1 agrees at 7 bases. This CDR3 has 16 amino acids. CDR1 is LGHNA, CDR2 YNFKEQ, per germline. The J segment lost 7 bases and the V segment lost 5 bases, leaving 13 bases of the junction unmatched. The CDR3: CASSDSTLQGHGELFF. As DNA, the CDR3 is TGTGCCAGCAGCGACTCAACTTTACAGGGGCACGGGGAGCTGTTTTTT.

This chain's CDR3 is CASSITGFGYTF. The CDR3 DNA reads as TGTGCCAGCAGTATAACAGGGTTTGGCTACACCTTC. The rearrangement links TRBV28 to TRBJ1-2, with D tentatively TRBD1 (6 bases). In germline, CDR1 is MDHEN, CDR2 SYDVKM. Trimming pared 5 bases from V and 7 bases from J, leaving 11 bases between. There are 12 residues in the CDR3.

This clone was counted a single time. The V gene is TRBV27, the J gene TRBJ2-1, with TRBD2 identical over 10 bases. The J segment lost 5 bases and the V segment lost 3 bases, leaving 10 bases of the junction unmatched. CDR3 length: 17 amino acids. CDR1 is MNHEY and CDR2 is SMNVEV in the germline V gene (reference sequence). The CDR3 nucleotides read TGTGCCAGCAGTTTGTCCTTCGGGCTAGCGGGAGACAATGAGCAGTTCTTC. Its translation: CASSLSFGLAGDNEQFF.

The chain carries TRBV28 and TRBJ2-2; no definite D call. The CDR3 runs 16 residues. V lost 4 bases and J 6 bases, leaving 18 bases between the germline ends. Looked up from germline, CDR1 is MDHEN and CDR2 is SYDVKM. The CDR3 is CASSSTGSRRPGELFF. The CDR3, as DNA: TGTGCCAGCAGTTCTACCGGGTCCCGAAGGCCCGGGGAGCTGTTTTTT.

This chain links TRBV7-9 with TRBJ1-4; possible D gene TRBD1, 6 bases. This CDR3 comprises 13 residues. From germline, CDR1 is SEHNR and CDR2 FQNEAQ (reference sequence). Trimming left V 4 bases short and J 12 bases short, with 15 bases between. Written as DNA, the CDR3 is TGTGCCAGCAGCTCGGCAGGGGATGGGGAACTGTTTTTT. Its translation is CASSSAGDGELFF.

This clone has a single count. The rearrangement joins TRBV28 to TRBJ2-1, with D perhaps matching TRBD1 (6 bases). From germline, CDR1 is MDHEN and CDR2 SYDVKM. V was trimmed by 3 bases and J by 9 bases, leaving 15 bases between them. The CDR3 spans 14 residues. CDR3 nucleotides: TGTGCCAGCAGTTTCAATACACCAGGGGTTGAGCAGTTCTTC. Its translation: CASSFNTPGVEQFF.

This sequence joins TRBV12-3 or TRBV12-4 and TRBJ1-1; D may be TRBD1 (5 bases). The V gene lost 6 bases and the J gene lost 5 bases, with 10 bases spanning the gap. This CDR3 region has 12 residues. CDR3 sequence: CASRTKGTEAFF. CDR3 sequence (DNA): TGTGCCAGCAGAACTAAGGGGACTGAAGCTTTCTTT.